The subject of this entry is one T cell receptor beta chain. The entry originates in a study of PD-L1 blockade in urothelial cancer. Time point described: pretreatment peripheral blood. This table comes from immunoSEQ multiplex PCR, and its TCRdb copy is limited to in-frame clones, with some not included. This repertoire shows approximately 70,000 clones, about four fifths found once; its top ten account for approximately 9.2%. The CDR3 loop spans 13 amino acids. V lost 4 bases and J 2 bases, leaving 8 bases between the germline ends. CDR1 is ENHRY and CDR2 is SYGVKD in the germline V gene. The TCR sequence derives from a woman between 70 and 85 years old with urothelial cancer. Sequencing used PBMCs, obtained around atezolizumab (anti-PD-L1) treatment. The chain carries TRBV10-3 and TRBJ2-5; possible D gene TRBD1, 6 bases. The DNA for the CDR3 is TGTGCCATCAGTGGGACAGCGCAAGAGACCCAGTACTTC. Translation: CAISGTAQETQYF.